A single sample gave rise to the 27 T cell receptor beta chains below, sequenced in a study of cytomegalovirus exposure and HLA in healthy donors. Here immunoSEQ multiplex PCR was the method, and the copy in TCRdb shows in-frame clones only, minus some. This sample has over 250,000 clones, with 70% to 90% found just once. The material sequenced was PBMCs. These receptors all stem from a woman aged 18-29 years in good health and CMV-seronegative.

This clone appeared a few times. This chain connects TRBV6-5 to TRBJ2-2, with TRBD1 identical over 7 bases. The length of the CDR3 is 14 residues. The germline gives CDR1 MNHEY, CDR2 SVGAGI. V was pared by 6 bases and J by 7 bases, with 8 bases of the junction left unmatched. The CDR3 protein is CASRFNRGGGELFF. DNA of the CDR3: TGTGCCAGCAGGTTTAACAGGGGCGGCGGGGAGCTGTTTTTT.

The rearrangement joins TRBV28 to TRBJ2-2, with 8 bases aligning to TRBD1. Germline V gene sequence: CDR1 MDHEN, CDR2 SYDVKM. The CDR3 length is 15 residues. Trimming removed 0 bases from V and 6 bases from J; junction bases left unmatched: 3. The CDR3 bases are TGTGCCAGCAGTTTATGGGACAGGGCTGCCGGGGAGCTGTTTTTT. It encodes CASSLWDRAAGELFF.

The chain uses TRBV29-1 and TRBJ2-7; TRBD1 matches 8 bases. Germline CDR1 reads SQVTM; CDR2 reads ANQGSEA. Unmatched junction bases numbered 5, after V lost 4 bases and J lost 6 bases. The CDR3 contains 12 residues. CDR3 in amino acids: CSVGQGAGEQYF. The CDR3 region has the DNA TGCAGCGTTGGCCAGGGGGCGGGCGAGCAGTACTTC.

This clone was counted a few times. The genes are TRBV6-5 and TRBJ1-2; 7 nucleotides line up with TRBD1. The germline gives CDR1 MNHEY, CDR2 SVGAGI. J gave up 7 bases and V 7 bases, and 6 bases lay outside the gene matches. This CDR3 is built from 12 residues. CDR3 amino acids: CASTDRAGGYTF. The CDR3 DNA sequence: TGTGCCAGCACCGACAGGGCTGGTGGCTACACCTTC.

The chain uses TRBV15 and TRBJ2-2; D remains unclear. Germline V lookup: CDR1 LNHNV, CDR2 YYDKDF (reference sequence). The CDR3 is 14 amino acids. V lost 4 bases and J lost 1, with 7 bases in between. DNA for the CDR3: TGTGCCACCAGCACTAGGAAGAACACCGGGGAGCTGTTTTTT. This codes for CATSTRKNTGELFF.

The chain carries TRBV29-1 and TRBJ2-1; 7 bases line up with TRBD2. The CDR3 length is 10 residues. CDR1 SQVTM and CDR2 ANQGSEA come from the germline V gene. The CDR3 sequence: CGGEAPEQFF. The CDR3 nucleotides are TGCGGGGGGGAGGCACCCGAGCAGTTCTTC.

The rearrangement links TRBV6-5 to TRBJ2-2, with D tentatively TRBD1 (6 bases). Germline CDR1 reads MNHEY; CDR2 reads SVGAGI. Trimming left V 5 bases short and J 3 bases short, with 10 bases between. The CDR3 extends over 14 amino acids. CDR3 sequence reads: CASSLKGDTGELFF. The DNA of the CDR3 is TGTGCCAGCAGTCTCAAGGGGGACACCGGGGAGCTGTTTTTT.

The J gene is TRBJ2-7, the V gene TRBV27; TRBD2 matches 8 bases. Germline V gene data show CDR1 as MNHEY and CDR2 as SMNVEV (reference sequence). The CDR3 totals 13 residues. Trimming at V came to 5 bases and at J to 2 bases, leaving 2 bases not matched to a gene. CDR3 in amino acids: CASSSGGTYEQYF. The CDR3 bases are TGTGCCAGCAGTAGCGGGGGCACCTACGAGCAGTACTTC.

This rearrangement joins TRBV10-3 to TRBJ2-2, with 12 bases that match TRBD2. Germline trimming cut 5 bases from V and 5 bases from J; bases unmatched to any gene: 3. Germline values: CDR1 ENHRY, CDR2 SYGVKD. The length of the CDR3 is 15 residues. CDR3 DNA sequence: TGTGCCATCAGTATCACTAGCGGGGGGACCGGGGAGCTGTTTTTT. Amino acids: CAISITSGGTGELFF.

Notes on this clone: The identical CDR3 is also encoded by other nucleotide sequences in the sample. The chain links TRBV18 to TRBJ1-1, with 8 bases matching TRBD1. This CDR3 is 13 amino acids long. The trim removed 2 bases at V and 5 bases at J, leaving 1 base unmatched. The germline V gene has CDR1 KGHSH and CDR2 LQKENI. The CDR3 bases are TGTGCCAGCTCACCAGGACAGGGTACTGAAGCTTTCTTT. Protein product: CASSPGQGTEAFF.

The genes are TRBV4-1 and TRBJ1-5; no firm D call. Trimming shortened V by 2 bases and J by 0 bases, and 8 bases separated the two germline ends. The length of the CDR3 is 15 residues. The V gene's germline CDR1 is MGHRA and CDR2 YSYEKL. DNA for the CDR3: TGCGCCAGCAGCCAAAGGCAGGTTAGCAATCAGCCCCAGCATTTT. This translates into CASSQRQVSNQPQHF.

Only one count was recorded for this clone. The chain couples TRBV6-5 to TRBJ1-2; 7 nucleotides line up with TRBD1. Germline assignment: CDR1 MNHEY and CDR2 SVGAGI. After removal of 0 bases from V and 6 bases from J, the junction contained 4 bases not matched to a gene. This CDR3 comprises 14 residues. The CDR3 DNA sequence: TGTGCCAGCAGTTACTCGGCCAGGGGGAATGGCTACACCTTC. This translates into CASSYSARGNGYTF.

The genes are TRBV4-1 and TRBJ1-2, with 8 bases matching TRBD1. This CDR3 has 14 residues. Unmatched junction bases numbered 11, after V lost 7 bases and J lost 7 bases. The germline V gene has CDR1 MGHRA and CDR2 YSYEKL. The CDR3 DNA is TGCGCCAGCAAACAGACAGGGGATCTACGTGGCTACACCTTC. This encodes CASKQTGDLRGYTF.

The rearrangement uses TRBV9 and TRBJ2-1; a weak D match, TRBD1 (6 bases). The CDR3 has 14 amino acids. Germline CDR1 reads SGDLS; CDR2 reads YYNGEE. V lost 2 bases and J 9 bases, leaving 15 bases between the germline ends. The CDR3 nucleotides are TGTGCCAGCAGCGTGTCCGGGACAAATCTTGAGCAGTTCTTC. It yields the protein CASSVSGTNLEQFF.

The J gene is TRBJ1-1, the V gene TRBV4-1; no definite D call. Trimming left V 0 bases short and J 4 bases short, with 15 bases between. The CDR3 sequence is 16 residues long. Germline lookup yields CDR1 MGHRA and CDR2 YSYEKL. The chain's CDR3 is CASSQEHGRLITEAFF. The CDR3 bases are TGCGCCAGCAGCCAAGAACACGGGAGGCTAATCACTGAAGCTTTCTTT.

The V and J genes are TRBV5-1 and TRBJ2-7, with 8 bases lining up with TRBD2. The germline V gene has CDR1 SGHRS and CDR2 YFSETQ. This CDR3 contains 16 residues. V lost 2 bases, J lost 5 bases, and 12 bases stayed unmatched. The DNA of the CDR3 is TGCGCCAGCAGCTTCTCAGCGGGAGATCGAGTCGACGAGCAGTACTTC. It codes for CASSFSAGDRVDEQYF.

The chain uses TRBV30 and TRBJ1-6, with 7 bases fitting TRBD1. The germline V gene has CDR1 GTSNPN and CDR2 SVGIG (reference sequence). The CDR3 length is 17 residues. The CDR3 protein is CALEGAQGSSYNSPLHF. The CDR3 DNA sequence: TGTGCTTTGGAGGGGGCGCAGGGAAGCTCCTATAATTCACCCCTCCACTTT.

This clone was seen a single time. The chain uses TRBV29-1 and TRBJ2-3; TRBD1 aligns across 9 bases. V dropped 1 base and J dropped 4; count of bases not matched to a gene: 9. Germline V CDR1 and CDR2: SQVTM, ANQGSEA. This CDR3 is built from 16 residues. The CDR3 region is CSVEGWDRVMADTQYF. Here the CDR3 DNA reads TGCAGCGTTGAAGGGTGGGACAGGGTAATGGCAGATACGCAGTATTTT.

This clone was counted a few times. The chain has TRBV4-1 and TRBJ2-7; 7 positions agree with TRBD1. With V trimmed by 10 bases and J by 0 bases, 6 bases remained unmatched. The CDR3 extends over 13 amino acids. Looked up from germline, CDR1 is MGHRA and CDR2 is YSYEKL. CDR3 bases: TGCGCCATCAAGGGACAGAACTCCTACGAGCAGTACTTC. It is translated as CAIKGQNSYEQYF.

The CDR3 nucleotides are TGTGCCAGCAGCGGTCGGGTGGGGGGATACAATGAGCAGTTCTTC. Amino acid sequence: CASSGRVGGYNEQFF. J is TRBJ2-1 and V is TRBV9, with D perhaps TRBD2 (6 bases). Trimming took off 3 bases at V and 4 bases at J, with 14 bases between the two ends. The CDR3 is 15 residues long. Germline CDR1 is SGDLS and CDR2 is YYNGEE.

The V gene is TRBV11-2, the J gene TRBJ1-2; 8 nucleotides align to TRBD1. Germline V gene sequence: CDR1 SGHAT, CDR2 FQNNGV. This CDR3 region has 14 residues. The V and J ends lost 3 bases and 3 bases, in that order; junction bases with no gene match: 3. CDR3 in amino acids: CASSFGQGDYGYTF. The CDR3 DNA reads TGTGCCAGCAGCTTCGGACAGGGTGACTATGGCTACACCTTC.

DNA of the CDR3: TGTGCCTGGAGCAGGGCAGACCTCTACGAGCAGTACTTC. Protein: CAWSRADLYEQYF. This sequence joins TRBV30 and TRBJ2-7; D possibly corresponds to TRBD1 (5 bases). The CDR3 contains 13 residues. The V gene's germline CDR1 is GTSNPN and CDR2 SVGIG (reference sequence). The ends were cut back, 3 bases at V and 3 bases at J, with 12 bases in the middle.

The chain combines TRBV30 with TRBJ2-2; TRBD1 matches at 7 bases. Trimming took 2 bases from V and 4 from J; bases not matched to a gene: 7. The CDR3 has 15 amino acids. Germline assignment: CDR1 GTSNPN and CDR2 SVGIG (reference sequence). The CDR3 nucleotides are TGTGCCTGGAGTCTATCCGGGACAGCCACCGGGGAGCTGTTTTTT. Encoded protein: CAWSLSGTATGELFF.

The rearrangement joins TRBV11-3 to TRBJ2-7; possibly TRBD1 for D (6 bases). Germline V gene data show CDR1 as SGHNT and CDR2 as YENEEA. V lost 4 bases, J lost 2 bases, and 15 bases lay in between. This CDR3 is 15 amino acids long. CDR3 amino acids: CASSSNADSTYEQYF. As DNA, the CDR3 is TGTGCCAGCAGCTCAAACGCGGACAGCACCTACGAGCAGTACTTC.

The V and J genes are TRBV27 and TRBJ2-7; a possible D gene is TRBD1 (6 bases). V gave up 0 bases and J gave up 3 bases, with 12 bases separating them. Germline values: CDR1 MNHEY, CDR2 SMNVEV (reference sequence). There are 15 residues in the CDR3. The CDR3 DNA reads TGTGCCAGCAGTTTATCTTCAGGACAGTACTACGAGCAGTACTTC. Amino acids: CASSLSSGQYYEQYF.

This clone was seen only once. The V gene is TRBV6-1, the J gene TRBJ1-5; no clear D gene. Trimming cost V 1 base and J 0 bases, with 7 bases left between them. Germline values: CDR1 MNHNS, CDR2 SASEGT. The CDR3 length is 15 residues. This CDR3 is CASSEVGSSNQPQHF. CDR3 coding DNA: TGTGCCAGCAGTGAAGTGGGGAGTAGCAATCAGCCCCAGCATTTT.

The rearrangement uses TRBV29-1 and TRBJ2-7, with TRBD2 identical over 11 bases. Germline V gives CDR1 SQVTM, CDR2 ANQGSEA. The junction had 12 bases not matched to a gene; V was cut back by 7 bases and J by 4 bases. CDR3 length equals 15 residues. The CDR3 DNA reads as TGCAGCGCCCTTCTTGCCGGGACTAGCGGATACGAGCAGTACTTC. Encoded protein: CSALLAGTSGYEQYF.